These 31 T cell receptor beta chains were sequenced from one sample in a study of T cells in Graves' hyperthyroidism and ophthalmopathy. RNA transcripts served as the template for amplifying TCR beta CDR3 regions. When the TCR CDR3 underwent first-round RT-PCR, the HTBI primer set was used. A single record per CDR3 protein comes from TCRdb applying MiXCR to the multiplex PCR reads. The table shows hundreds of thousands of distinct CDR3 sequences, with 14% occurring only once. The sequenced sample was blood. Receptor source: a woman in her thirties with Graves' hyperthyroidism that later progressed to Graves' ophthalmopathy.

There are many counts of this clonotype. V is TRBV2 and J is TRBJ1-1; the D gene is possibly TRBD1 (6 bases). The V and J ends lost 2 bases and 12 bases respectively, with 13 bases between them. The CDR3 length is 12 residues. The V gene's germline CDR1 is SNHLY and CDR2 FYNNEI. The CDR3 sequence is CASSEHNRDTFF. CDR3 coding DNA: TGTGCCAGCAGTGAACATAACAGGGATACTTTCTTT.

This clonotype occurred many times. The chain uses TRBV29-1 and TRBJ2-1, with D unresolved. The CDR3 is 12 residues long. V was trimmed by 3 bases and J by 8 bases, leaving 11 bases between them. CDR1 is SQVTM and CDR2 is ANQGSEA in the germline V gene. CDR3 bases: TGCAGCGTTGATATAACCATCGATGAGCAGTTCTTC. As protein: CSVDITIDEQFF.

This clonotype was recorded only once. It may be a read error: a sequence one base away is much more abundant. The gene calls are TRBV6-2 or TRBV6-3 and TRBJ1-5; maybe TRBD1 (5 bases). Trimming left V 8 bases short and J 1 base short, with 18 bases between. CDR1 and CDR2 (germline): MNHEY, SVGEGT. The CDR3 has 16 amino acids. The CDR3 DNA is TGTGCCAGCGGAGTAGGGGAGGAATTGAGCAATCAGCCCCAGCATTTT. It codes for CASGVGEELSNQPQHF.

The V gene is TRBV24-1, the J gene TRBJ1-1; D might be TRBD1 (5 bases). In germline, CDR1 is KGHDR, CDR2 SFDVKD. The length of the CDR3 is 13 residues. Trimming left V 7 bases short and J 5 bases short, with 13 bases between. CDR3 sequence: CATRGSGLTEAFF. CDR3 DNA: TGTGCCACCAGGGGGTCGGGACTGACTGAAGCTTTCTTT.

There are a few counts of this clonotype. CDR3 residues: CASSIHGPLNEQFF. CDR3 nucleotide sequence: TGTGCCAGTAGTATTCACGGACCACTCAATGAGCAGTTCTTC. V is TRBV19 and J is TRBJ2-1; D remains ambiguous. V was clipped by 3 bases and J by 6 bases, with 12 bases between them. Germline CDR1 and CDR2: LNHDA and SQIVND (reference sequence). This CDR3 region has 14 residues.

This clonotype was observed at least ten times. CDR3 coding DNA: TGTGCCAGCAGCTTAGTGGCAGCGGGATACAATGAGCAGTTCTTC. Translated, it gives CASSLVAAGYNEQFF. V is TRBV7-9 and J is TRBJ2-1, with TRBD2 identical over 7 bases. Germline CDR1 SEHNR, CDR2 FQNEAQ (reference sequence). V trimming: 1 base; J trimming: 4 bases; junction bases outside the gene matches: 4. The CDR3 extends over 15 amino acids.

This chain uses TRBV7-3 with TRBJ2-1; 8 bases align to TRBD2. The germline V gene has CDR1 SGHTA and CDR2 FQGTGA. Trimming cost V 4 bases and J 7 bases; bases outside gene matches: 9. The CDR3 covers 15 residues. Here the CDR3 reads CASSSREGSANEQFF. As DNA, the CDR3 is TGTGCCAGCAGCTCCCGGGAGGGATCTGCAAATGAGCAGTTCTTC.

This clonotype was detected only once. This chain connects TRBV12-3 or TRBV12-4 to TRBJ2-5, with TRBD2 matching over 9 bases. The CDR3 consists of 16 residues. Trimming cost V 2 bases and J 4 bases; bases outside gene matches: 8. The CDR3 is CASSLHRLAGRETQYF. DNA of the CDR3: TGTGCCAGCAGTTTACACCGGCTAGCGGGGAGAGAGACCCAGTACTTC.

This chain links TRBV2 with TRBJ2-3; D assignment may be TRBD1 or TRBD2 (5 bases each). V gave up 5 bases and J gave up 3 bases, with 15 bases separating them. The CDR3 contains 15 residues. The V gene's germline CDR1 is SNHLY and CDR2 FYNNEI. CDR3 sequence reads: CASSWDPIVTDTQYF. CDR3 sequence (DNA): TGTGCCAGCAGTTGGGACCCCATAGTAACAGATACGCAGTATTTT.

This clonotype was counted a few times. The CDR3 DNA follows: TGTGCCTGGAGTGGTCCTAGCGACTCCTACGAGCAGTACTTC. Encoded protein: CAWSGPSDSYEQYF. V usage is TRBV30 and J usage is TRBJ2-7; possible D gene TRBD2, 6 bases. With 1 base removed from V and 0 bases from J, the gap between germline ends came to 10 bases. The CDR3 extends over 14 amino acids. CDR1 and CDR2 from the germline V gene are GTSNPN and SVGIG (reference sequence).

This clonotype has at least ten counts. The CDR3 reads CASSLPPGQGLSYEQYF. In DNA form, the CDR3 reads TGTGCCAGCAGTTTACCCCCGGGACAGGGACTTTCCTACGAGCAGTACTTC. The V call is TRBV28, the J call TRBJ2-7; 9 bases align to TRBD1. Trimming at V came to 2 bases and at J to 1 base, leaving 9 bases not matched to a gene. CDR1 and CDR2 (germline): MDHEN, SYDVKM. CDR3 length: 17 amino acids. The whole variable domain, filled in from reference TRBV28 and TRBJ2-7, reads DVKVTQSSRYLVKRTGEKVFLECVQDMDHENMFWYRQDPGLGLRLIYFSYDVKMKEKGDIPEGYSVSREKKERFSLILESASTNQTSMYLCASSLPPGQGLSYEQYFGPGTRLTVT.

This clonotype appeared many times. The chain carries TRBV12-5 and TRBJ2-1; D is ambiguous. The CDR3 has 13 residues. Germline CDR1 is LGHNT and CDR2 is FRNRAP. Trimming removed 4 bases at V and 3 bases at J, with 7 bases between. The CDR3 nucleotides read TGTGCTAGTGGTTGGGCGAACTACAATGAGCAGTTCTTC. It translates to CASGWANYNEQFF. Full variable domain (remainder filled in from reference TRBV12-5 and TRBJ2-1): DARVTQTPRHKVTEMGQEVTMRCQPILGHNTVFWYRQTMMQGLELLAYFRNRAPLDDSGMPKDRFSAEMPDATLATLKIQPSEPRDSAVYFCASGWANYNEQFFGPGTRLTVL.

This clonotype was seen more than once but under ten times. This sequence joins TRBV12-3 or TRBV12-4 and TRBJ2-1, with D possibly being TRBD2 (6 bases). The CDR3 is 15 residues long. Trimming pared 3 bases from V and 4 bases from J, leaving 13 bases between. CDR3 amino acids: CASSFGSSDYNEQFF. CDR3 bases: TGTGCCAGCAGTTTCGGATCTAGCGATTACAATGAGCAGTTCTTC.

This clonotype has a handful of counts. This could be a read error, since a much larger clone is one nucleotide away. This chain connects TRBV20-1 to TRBJ2-7, with D maybe TRBD1 (6 bases). The J call may be incorrect, as the DNA end agrees better with TRBJ2-1. Germline lookup yields CDR1 DFQATT and CDR2 SNEGSKA (reference sequence). The CDR3 is made up of 15 amino acids. CDR3 loop: CSAREQNRVSYEQFF. The CDR3 DNA reads as TGCAGTGCTAGAGAGCAGAACAGGGTCTCCTACGAGCAGTTCTTC.

The chain couples TRBV7-3 to TRBJ2-5, with 7 bases identical to TRBD2. Per the germline V gene, CDR1 is SGHTA and CDR2 is FQGTGA. The CDR3 has 14 amino acids. Trimming at V came to 2 bases and at J to 5 bases, leaving 5 bases not matched to a gene. CDR3 protein: CASSLRGEGETQYF. As DNA, the CDR3 is TGTGCCAGCAGCTTACGGGGGGAGGGGGAGACCCAGTACTTC.

The chain links TRBV10-3 to TRBJ1-4; no clear D gene. The CDR3 sequence is 14 residues long. Trimming pared 4 bases from V and 8 bases from J, leaving 14 bases between. Germline CDR1 is ENHRY and CDR2 is SYGVKD. CDR3 protein: CAISAAGFDEKLFF. In DNA, the CDR3 is TGTGCCATCAGTGCGGCGGGGTTTGACGAAAAACTGTTTTTT.

Ten or more counts support this clonotype. The chain carries TRBV20-1 and TRBJ2-1, with 7 bases matching TRBD2. The germline V gene encodes CDR1 DFQATT and CDR2 SNEGSKA (reference sequence). The V gene end was trimmed by 6 bases and the J gene end by 0 bases; junction bases not matched to a gene: 8. The CDR3 has 15 residues. CDR3 in amino acids: CSASPVAGSYNEQFF. The CDR3 coding sequence is TGCAGTGCCTCCCCTGTAGCGGGCTCCTACAATGAGCAGTTCTTC.

This clonotype was observed at least ten times. The gene calls are TRBV2 and TRBJ1-3; D perhaps matches TRBD1 (6 bases). V lost 1 base to trimming and J lost 5 bases, with 9 bases between them. There are 14 residues in the CDR3. Germline V gene lookup returns CDR1 SNHLY and CDR2 FYNNEI. The CDR3, as DNA: TGTGCCAGCAGTGAAGACCAGGGGAGAAACACCATATATTTT. Protein: CASSEDQGRNTIYF.

This clonotype appeared once. One base away lies a much larger clone, so this may be a sequencing read error. The chain combines TRBV7-8 with TRBJ2-1, with D perhaps matching TRBD1 or TRBD2 (5 bases each). The CDR3 contains 13 residues. Trimming pared 1 base from V and 8 bases from J, leaving 9 bases between. Germline V gene lookup returns CDR1 SGHVS and CDR2 FQNEAQ. This CDR3 reads CASSLEGPHEQFF. The CDR3 nucleotides are TGTGCCAGCAGCTTAGAGGGACCCCATGAGCAGTTCTTC.

This clonotype was seen many times. The CDR3 sequence: CASSSWEAFF. CDR3 nucleotides: TGTGCCAGCAGCTCCTGGGAAGCTTTCTTT. The rearrangement joins TRBV7-2 to TRBJ1-1; D unclear. The CDR3 loop spans 10 amino acids. Trimming pared 4 bases from V and 8 bases from J, leaving 5 bases between. In germline, CDR1 is SGHTA, CDR2 FQGNSA.

This clonotype was seen at least ten times. The V and J genes are TRBV12-3 or TRBV12-4 and TRBJ1-4; unclear D gene. This CDR3 is built from 11 residues. Trimming left V 2 bases short and J 11 bases short, with 6 bases between. The CDR3 spells CASSLTGKLFF. The CDR3 DNA sequence: TGTGCCAGCAGTTTAACGGGGAAACTGTTTTTT.

This clonotype was seen at least ten times. The chain uses TRBV2 and TRBJ2-2, with D maybe TRBD2 (5 bases). Germline V gene sequence: CDR1 SNHLY, CDR2 FYNNEI. The CDR3 spans 15 residues. The ends were cut back, 6 bases at V and 0 bases at J, with 11 bases in the middle. The CDR3 DNA follows: TGTGCCAGCAGGGAGGACGGCGCGAACACCGGGGAGCTGTTTTTT. It encodes CASREDGANTGELFF. The complete variable domain, with remaining parts taken from reference TRBV2 and TRBJ2-2, reads EPEVTQTPSHQVTQMGQEVILRCVPISNHLYFYWYRQILGQKVEFLVSFYNNEISEKSEIFDDQFSVERPDGSNFTLKIRSTKLEDSAMYFCASREDGANTGELFFGEGSRLTVL.

In this sample, this clonotype turned up many times. V and J are TRBV11-2 and TRBJ2-7; no firm D call. The germline CDR1 and CDR2 sequences are SGHAT and FQNNGV. CDR3 length: 13 residues. V was clipped by 6 bases and J by 4 bases, with 13 bases between them. The CDR3 DNA reads as TGTGCCAGCAGTCAGACAAACACGTACGAGCAGTACTTC. It codes for CASSQTNTYEQYF.

Comment on this clonotype: A much larger clone is a single base away; this may be a read error. The CDR3 sequence is CASSRKRQGTYEQYF. CDR3 DNA sequence: TGTGCCAGCAGCCGGAAGCGTCAGGGTACCTACGAGCAGTACTTC. The V gene is TRBV3-1, the J gene TRBJ2-7; TRBD1 is a possible D gene (5 bases). Germline CDR1 reads LGHDT; CDR2 reads YNNKEL (reference sequence). V was pared by 4 bases and J by 2 bases, with 15 bases between. The CDR3 is made up of 15 amino acids.

This clonotype was counted many times. The chain carries TRBV20-1 and TRBJ1-4, with 8 positions matching TRBD1. This CDR3 comprises 13 residues. V trimming: 0 bases; J trimming: 15 bases; junction bases outside the gene matches: 9. Per germline, CDR1 DFQATT and CDR2 SNEGSKA (reference sequence). This CDR3 is CSARDPGQEGMFF. CDR3 nucleotides: TGCAGTGCTAGAGACCCGGGACAGGAAGGAATGTTTTTT.

This clonotype was recorded many times. This sequence joins TRBV13 and TRBJ1-1; the match to TRBD1 covers 10 bases. After removal of 5 bases from V and 10 bases from J, the junction contained 4 bases not matched to a gene. The CDR3 consists of 12 residues. CDR1 is PRHDT and CDR2 is FYEKMQ in the germline V gene (reference sequence). In DNA form, the CDR3 reads TGTGCCAGCAGCCCGGACAGGGGGACAGCTTTCTTT. Amino acids: CASSPDRGTAFF.

The table lists this clonotype with many counts. The chain employs TRBV28 and TRBJ2-2; no reliable D call. This CDR3 is built from 15 residues. V was pared by 6 bases and J by 1 base, with 12 bases between. Germline lookup yields CDR1 MDHEN and CDR2 SYDVKM. CDR3 in DNA: TGTGCCAGCAGGACCCCCTTTGGGAACACCGGGGAGCTGTTTTTT. Its translation: CASRTPFGNTGELFF.

V gene TRBV6-1 combines with J gene TRBJ2-1; 12 bases align to TRBD2. The germline V gene has CDR1 MNHNS and CDR2 SASEGT. The trim removed 5 bases at V and 1 base at J, leaving 9 bases unmatched. The CDR3 loop spans 18 amino acids. CDR3 in amino acids: CASSTRTSGIGSYNEQFF. DNA of the CDR3: TGTGCCAGCAGTACCCGGACTAGCGGGATCGGGTCCTACAATGAGCAGTTCTTC.

This clonotype was observed once. J is TRBJ1-5 and V is TRBV28; D unresolved. V was trimmed by 5 bases and J by 3 bases, leaving 11 bases between them. CDR3 size: 14 residues. Germline values: CDR1 MDHEN, CDR2 SYDVKM. The CDR3 region has the DNA TGTGCCAGCAGTGGTCCTTTAAACAATCAGCCCCAGCATTTT. It codes for CASSGPLNNQPQHF. The full variable domain, completed using reference TRBV28 and TRBJ1-5, is DVKVTQSSRYLVKRTGEKVFLECVQDMDHENMFWYRQDPGLGLRLIYFSYDVKMKEKGDIPEGYSVSREKKERFSLILESASTNQTSMYLCASSGPLNNQPQHFGDGTRLSIL.

This clonotype was observed many times. The chain is built from TRBV20-1 and TRBJ2-7; D possibly corresponds to TRBD2 (7 bases). There are 12 residues in the CDR3. V was trimmed by 3 bases and J by 5 bases, leaving 11 bases between them. Germline V gives CDR1 DFQATT, CDR2 SNEGSKA (reference sequence). The CDR3 region has the DNA TGCAGTGCTAGTGGGGGGGCAGACGAGCAGTACTTC. Translated, it gives CSASGGADEQYF.

On this clonotype: At one end the junction does not follow the germline gene, possibly because of a read error. The chain joins TRBV7-3 to TRBJ1-6, with 7 positions matching TRBD1. The CDR3 contains 14 residues. Germline values: CDR1 SGHTA, CDR2 FQGTGA. CDR3 sequence reads: CASSYRGLNSPPHF. In DNA, the CDR3 is TGTGCCAGCAGCTACAGGGGTTTAAATTCACCCCCCCACTTT.